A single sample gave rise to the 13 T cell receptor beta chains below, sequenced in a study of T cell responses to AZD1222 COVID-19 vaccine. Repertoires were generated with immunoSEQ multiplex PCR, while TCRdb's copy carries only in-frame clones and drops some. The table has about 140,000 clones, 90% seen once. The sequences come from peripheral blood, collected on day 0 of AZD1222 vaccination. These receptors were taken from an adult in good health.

The CDR3 nucleotides are TGTGCCAGCGCGGGACACACTGAAGCTTTCTTT. As protein: CASAGHTEAFF. The chain uses TRBV6-5 and TRBJ1-1; weak D call: TRBD1 (5 bases). With 8 bases removed from V and 3 bases from J, the gap between germline ends came to 7 bases. The CDR3 consists of 11 residues. The germline gives CDR1 MNHEY, CDR2 SVGAGI.

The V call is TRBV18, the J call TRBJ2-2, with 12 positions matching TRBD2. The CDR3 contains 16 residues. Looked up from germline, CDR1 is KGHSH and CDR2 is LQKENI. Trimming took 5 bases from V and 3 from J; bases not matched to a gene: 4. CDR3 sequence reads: CASSSRTSGDTGELFF. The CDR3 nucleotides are TGTGCCAGCTCAAGCAGGACTAGCGGGGACACCGGGGAGCTGTTTTTT.

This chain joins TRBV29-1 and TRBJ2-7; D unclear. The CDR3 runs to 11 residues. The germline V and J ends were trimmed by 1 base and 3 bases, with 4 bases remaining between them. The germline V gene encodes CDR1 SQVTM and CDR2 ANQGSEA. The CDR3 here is CSVEVGYEQYF. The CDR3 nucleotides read TGCAGCGTTGAAGTCGGCTACGAGCAGTACTTC.

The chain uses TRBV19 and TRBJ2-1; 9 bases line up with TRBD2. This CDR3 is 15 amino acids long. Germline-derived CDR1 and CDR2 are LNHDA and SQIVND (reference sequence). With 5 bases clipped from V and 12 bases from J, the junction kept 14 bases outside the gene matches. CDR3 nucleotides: TGTGCCAGTAGTCCTAGCGGGGAGGGGCCAGGTCGGCAGTTCTTC. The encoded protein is CASSPSGEGPGRQFF.

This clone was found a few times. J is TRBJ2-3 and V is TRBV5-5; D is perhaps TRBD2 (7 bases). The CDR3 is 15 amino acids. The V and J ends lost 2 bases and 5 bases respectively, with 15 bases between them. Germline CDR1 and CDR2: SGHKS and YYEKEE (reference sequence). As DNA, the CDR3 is TGTGCCAGCAGCTTTCGGGGGGCCCGAGAAGATACGCAGTATTTT. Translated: CASSFRGAREDTQYF.

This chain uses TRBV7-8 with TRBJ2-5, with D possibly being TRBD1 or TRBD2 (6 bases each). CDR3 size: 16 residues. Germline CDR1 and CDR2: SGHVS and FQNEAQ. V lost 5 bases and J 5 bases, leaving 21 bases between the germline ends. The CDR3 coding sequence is TGTGCCAGCAGCCTCCCCGGGGGCGGGGAGCGGGAGACCCAGTACTTC. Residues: CASSLPGGGERETQYF.

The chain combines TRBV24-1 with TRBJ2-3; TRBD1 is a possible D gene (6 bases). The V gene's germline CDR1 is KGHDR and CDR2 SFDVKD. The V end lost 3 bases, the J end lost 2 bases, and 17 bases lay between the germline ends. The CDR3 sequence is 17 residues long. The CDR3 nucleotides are TGTGCCACCAGTGATCAAGTCAGGGGTCTCCCCACAGATACGCAGTATTTT. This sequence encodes CATSDQVRGLPTDTQYF.

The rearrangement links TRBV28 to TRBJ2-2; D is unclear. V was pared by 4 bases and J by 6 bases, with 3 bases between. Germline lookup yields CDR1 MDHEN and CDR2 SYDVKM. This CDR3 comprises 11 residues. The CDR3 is CASSSAGELFF. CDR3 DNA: TGTGCCAGCAGTTCCGCCGGGGAGCTGTTTTTT. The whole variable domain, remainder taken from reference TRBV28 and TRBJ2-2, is DVKVTQSSRYLVKRTGEKVFLECVQDMDHENMFWYRQDPGLGLRLIYFSYDVKMKEKGDIPEGYSVSREKKERFSLILESASTNQTSMYLCASSSAGELFFGEGSRLTVL.

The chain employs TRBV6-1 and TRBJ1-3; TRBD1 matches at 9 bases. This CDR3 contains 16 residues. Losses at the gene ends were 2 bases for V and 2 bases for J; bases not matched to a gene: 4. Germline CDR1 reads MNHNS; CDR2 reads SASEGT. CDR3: CASSEWGQGAGNTIYF. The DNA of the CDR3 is TGTGCCAGCAGTGAATGGGGACAGGGTGCTGGAAACACCATATATTTT.

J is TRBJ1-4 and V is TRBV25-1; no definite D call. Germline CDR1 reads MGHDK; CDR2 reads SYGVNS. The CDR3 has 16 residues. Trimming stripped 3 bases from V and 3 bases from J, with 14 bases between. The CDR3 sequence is CASSEPQPGANEKLFF. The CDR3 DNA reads TGTGCCAGCAGTGAGCCGCAACCCGGAGCTAATGAAAAACTGTTTTTT.

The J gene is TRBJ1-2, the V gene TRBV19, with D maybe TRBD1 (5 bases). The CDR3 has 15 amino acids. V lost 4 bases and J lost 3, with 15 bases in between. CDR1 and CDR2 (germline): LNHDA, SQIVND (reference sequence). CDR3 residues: CASSTPGRGDYGYTF. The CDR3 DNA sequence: TGTGCCAGTAGTACCCCCGGGAGGGGCGACTATGGCTACACCTTC. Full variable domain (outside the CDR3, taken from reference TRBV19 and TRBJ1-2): DGGITQSPKYLFRKEGQNVTLSCEQNLNHDAMYWYRQDPGQGLRLIYYSQIVNDFQKGDIAEGYSVSREKKESFPLTVTSAQKNPTAFYLCASSTPGRGDYGYTFGSGTRLTVV.

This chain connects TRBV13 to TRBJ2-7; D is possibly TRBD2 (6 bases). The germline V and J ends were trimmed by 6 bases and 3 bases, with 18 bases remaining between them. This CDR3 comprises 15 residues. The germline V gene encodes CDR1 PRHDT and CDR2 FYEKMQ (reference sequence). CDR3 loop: CASSPGTADRYEQYF. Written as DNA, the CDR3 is TGTGCCAGCAGTCCCGGGACTGCCGACCGCTACGAGCAGTACTTC.

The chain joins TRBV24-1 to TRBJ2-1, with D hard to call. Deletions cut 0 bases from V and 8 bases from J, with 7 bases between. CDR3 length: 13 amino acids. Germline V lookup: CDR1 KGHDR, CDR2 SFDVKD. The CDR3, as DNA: TGTGCCACCAGTGATTTGAGGCGCGATGAGCAGTTCTTC. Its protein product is CATSDLRRDEQFF.